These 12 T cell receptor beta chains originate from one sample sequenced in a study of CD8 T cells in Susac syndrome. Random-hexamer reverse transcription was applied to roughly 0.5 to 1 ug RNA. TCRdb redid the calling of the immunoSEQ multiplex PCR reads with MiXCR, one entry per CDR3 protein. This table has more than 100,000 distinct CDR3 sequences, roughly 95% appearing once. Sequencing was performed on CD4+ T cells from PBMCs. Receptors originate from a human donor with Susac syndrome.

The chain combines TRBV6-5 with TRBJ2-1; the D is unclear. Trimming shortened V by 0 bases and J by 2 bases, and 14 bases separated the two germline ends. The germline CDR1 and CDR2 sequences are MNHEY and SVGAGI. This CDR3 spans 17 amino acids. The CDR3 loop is CASSYSTGTPAYNEQFF. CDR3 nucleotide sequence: TGTGCCAGCAGTTACTCCACTGGCACCCCAGCCTACAATGAGCAGTTCTTC.

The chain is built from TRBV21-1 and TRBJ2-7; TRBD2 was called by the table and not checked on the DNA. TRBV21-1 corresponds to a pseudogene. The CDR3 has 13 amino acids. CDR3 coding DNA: TGTGCCAGCCTCACGGCTCTAGCGGTCGAGCAGTACTTC. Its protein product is CASLTALAVEQYF.

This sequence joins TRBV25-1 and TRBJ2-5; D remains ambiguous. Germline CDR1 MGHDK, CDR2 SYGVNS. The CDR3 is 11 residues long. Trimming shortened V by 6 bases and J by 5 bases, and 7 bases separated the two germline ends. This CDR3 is CASRASETQYF. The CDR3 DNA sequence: TGTGCCAGCAGGGCTTCGGAGACCCAGTACTTC.

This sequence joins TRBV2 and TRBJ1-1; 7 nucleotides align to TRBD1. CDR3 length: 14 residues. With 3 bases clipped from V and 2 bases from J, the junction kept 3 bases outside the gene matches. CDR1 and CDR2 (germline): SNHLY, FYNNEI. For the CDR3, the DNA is TGTGCCAGCAGTGACGGACAGGTTAACACTGAAGCTTTCTTT. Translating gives CASSDGQVNTEAFF.

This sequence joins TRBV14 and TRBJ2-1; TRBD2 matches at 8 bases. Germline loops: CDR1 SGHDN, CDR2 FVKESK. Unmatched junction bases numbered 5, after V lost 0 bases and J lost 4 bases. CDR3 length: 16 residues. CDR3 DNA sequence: TGTGCCAGCAGCCAAGATCCGGGAGGGCCTTACAATGAGCAGTTCTTC. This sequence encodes CASSQDPGGPYNEQFF.

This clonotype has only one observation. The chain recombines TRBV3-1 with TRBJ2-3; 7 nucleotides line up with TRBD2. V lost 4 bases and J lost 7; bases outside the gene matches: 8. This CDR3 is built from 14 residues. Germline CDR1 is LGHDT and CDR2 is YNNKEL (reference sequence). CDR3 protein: CASSLGGSQYTQYF. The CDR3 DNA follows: TGTGCCAGCAGCCTAGGCGGGAGTCAGTATACGCAGTATTTT.

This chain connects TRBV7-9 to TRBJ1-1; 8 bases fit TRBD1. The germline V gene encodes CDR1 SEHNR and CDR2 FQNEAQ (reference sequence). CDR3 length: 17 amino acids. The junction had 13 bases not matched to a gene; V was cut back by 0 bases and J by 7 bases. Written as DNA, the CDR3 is TGTGCCAGCAGCTTAGCGCCCTGGGGACAGGACTTTGGTGAAGCTTTCTTT. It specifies CASSLAPWGQDFGEAFF.

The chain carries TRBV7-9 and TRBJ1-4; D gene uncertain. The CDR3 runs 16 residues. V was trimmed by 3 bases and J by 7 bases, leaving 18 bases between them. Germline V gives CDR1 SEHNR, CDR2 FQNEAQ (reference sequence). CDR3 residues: CASSLRATGRGEKLFF. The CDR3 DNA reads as TGTGCCAGCAGCTTGCGTGCAACTGGGCGGGGTGAAAAACTGTTTTTT.

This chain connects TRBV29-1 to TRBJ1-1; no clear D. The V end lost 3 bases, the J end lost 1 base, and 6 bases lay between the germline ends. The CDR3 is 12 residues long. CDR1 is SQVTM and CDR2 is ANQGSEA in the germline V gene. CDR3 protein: CSVDRGNTEAFF. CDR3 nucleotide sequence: TGCAGCGTTGATCGGGGGAACACTGAAGCTTTCTTT.

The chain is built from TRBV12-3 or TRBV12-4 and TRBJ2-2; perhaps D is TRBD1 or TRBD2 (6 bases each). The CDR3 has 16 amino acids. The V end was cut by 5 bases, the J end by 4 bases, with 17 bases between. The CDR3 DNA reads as TGTGCCAGCAGTCCTATGGGGGGCTCGAGCACCGGGGAGCTGTTTTTT. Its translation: CASSPMGGSSTGELFF.

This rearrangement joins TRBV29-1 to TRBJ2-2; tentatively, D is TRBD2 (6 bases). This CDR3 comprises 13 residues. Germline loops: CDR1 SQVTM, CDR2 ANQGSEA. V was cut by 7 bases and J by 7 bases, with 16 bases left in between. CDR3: CSARLVGGGELFF. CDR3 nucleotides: TGCAGCGCTAGACTAGTAGGCGGCGGGGAGCTGTTTTTT.

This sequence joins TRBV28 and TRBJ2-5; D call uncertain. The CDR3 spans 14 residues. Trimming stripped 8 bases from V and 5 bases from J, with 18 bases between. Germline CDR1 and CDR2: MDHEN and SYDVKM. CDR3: CASSRGDLAETQYF. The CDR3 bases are TGTGCCAGCTCCCGCGGAGATTTGGCGGAGACCCAGTACTTC.